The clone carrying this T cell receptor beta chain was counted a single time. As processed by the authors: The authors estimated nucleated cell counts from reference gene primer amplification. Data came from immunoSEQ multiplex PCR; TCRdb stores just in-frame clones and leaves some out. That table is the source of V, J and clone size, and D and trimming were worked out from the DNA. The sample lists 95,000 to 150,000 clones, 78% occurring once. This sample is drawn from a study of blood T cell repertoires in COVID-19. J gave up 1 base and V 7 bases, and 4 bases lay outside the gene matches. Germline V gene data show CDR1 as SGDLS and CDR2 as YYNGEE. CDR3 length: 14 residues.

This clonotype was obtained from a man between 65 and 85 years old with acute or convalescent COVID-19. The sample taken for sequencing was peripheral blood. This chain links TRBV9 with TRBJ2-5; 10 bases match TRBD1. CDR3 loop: CASGRTGGQETQYF. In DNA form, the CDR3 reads TGTGCCAGCGGTCGGACAGGGGGCCAAGAGACCCAGTACTTC.